This T cell receptor (beta chain) was identified during a study of T cells in Graves' hyperthyroidism and ophthalmopathy. Per germline, CDR1 MNHNS and CDR2 SASEGT. The length of the CDR3 is 13 residues. V gave up 5 bases and J gave up 8 bases; unmatched junction bases: 5. Template material for amplifying TCR beta CDR3 regions consisted of RNA transcripts. TCR CDR3 underwent first-round RT-PCR with the HTBI primer set. TCRdb analysed the multiplex PCR reads with MiXCR anew, one entry per CDR3 protein. The repertoire holds almost 600,000 distinct CDR3 sequences, with roughly 13% as singletons. The chain employs TRBV6-1 and TRBJ1-4; 7 bases are shared with TRBD1. The source material was blood. This sequence was found in a woman aged 25-40 years with Graves' hyperthyroidism that later progressed to Graves' ophthalmopathy. CDR3 in amino acids: CASSRQGKEKLFF. Here the CDR3 DNA reads TGTGCCAGCAGTCGACAGGGAAAGGAAAAACTGTTTTTT.